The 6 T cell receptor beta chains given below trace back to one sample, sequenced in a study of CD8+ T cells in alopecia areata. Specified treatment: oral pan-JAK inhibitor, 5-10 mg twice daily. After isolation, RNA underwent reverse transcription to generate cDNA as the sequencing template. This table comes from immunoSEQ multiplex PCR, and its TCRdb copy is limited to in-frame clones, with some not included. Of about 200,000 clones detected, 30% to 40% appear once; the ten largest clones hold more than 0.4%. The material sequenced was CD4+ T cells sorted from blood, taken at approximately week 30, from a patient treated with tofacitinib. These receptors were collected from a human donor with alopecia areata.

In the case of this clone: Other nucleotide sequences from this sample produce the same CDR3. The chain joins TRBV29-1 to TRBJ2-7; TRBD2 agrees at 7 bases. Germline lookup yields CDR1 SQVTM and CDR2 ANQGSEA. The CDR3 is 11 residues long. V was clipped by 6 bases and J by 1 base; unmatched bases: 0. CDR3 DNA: TGCAGCGTGGGGGGGTCCTACGAGCAGTACTTC. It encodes CSVGGSYEQYF.

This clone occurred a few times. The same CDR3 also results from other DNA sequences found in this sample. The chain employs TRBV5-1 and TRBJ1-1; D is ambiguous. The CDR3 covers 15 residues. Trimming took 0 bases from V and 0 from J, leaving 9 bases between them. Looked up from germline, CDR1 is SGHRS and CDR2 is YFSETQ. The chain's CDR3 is CASSLAAGLNTEAFF. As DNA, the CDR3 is TGCGCCAGCAGCTTGGCGGCGGGCTTGAACACTGAAGCTTTCTTT. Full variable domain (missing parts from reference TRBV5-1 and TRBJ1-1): KAGVTQTPRYLIKTRGQQVTLSCSPISGHRSVSWYQQTPGQGLQFLFEYFSETQRNKGNFPGRFSGRQFSNSRSEMNVSTLELGDSALYLCASSLAAGLNTEAFFGQGTRLTVV.

The CDR3 DNA reads as TGTGCCACCAGCTTCGGTATAGGGACAGGGCAGGAGACCCAGTACTTC. Protein sequence: CATSFGIGTGQETQYF. The chain recombines TRBV15 with TRBJ2-5, with TRBD1 matching 9 bases. The CDR3 is 16 amino acids. V lost 5 bases and J lost 5; bases outside the gene matches: 12. CDR1 and CDR2 from the germline V gene are LNHNV and YYDKDF (reference sequence).

The CDR3 loop reads CASRSASGDSYNEQFF. The CDR3 DNA reads as TGTGCCAGCCGCTCAGCTAGCGGGGATTCCTACAATGAGCAGTTCTTC. This chain connects TRBV6-6 to TRBJ2-1, with 9 bases aligning to TRBD2. V lost 8 bases and J lost 1; bases outside the gene matches: 9. The germline CDR1 and CDR2 sequences are MNHNY and SVGAGI (reference sequence). The CDR3 length is 16 residues.

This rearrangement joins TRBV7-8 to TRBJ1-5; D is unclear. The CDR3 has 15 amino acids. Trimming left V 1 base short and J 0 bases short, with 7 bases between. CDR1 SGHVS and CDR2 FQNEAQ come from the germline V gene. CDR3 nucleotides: TGTGCCAGCAGCTTAGGGTCTACTAGCAATCAGCCCCAGCATTTT. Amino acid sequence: CASSLGSTSNQPQHF.

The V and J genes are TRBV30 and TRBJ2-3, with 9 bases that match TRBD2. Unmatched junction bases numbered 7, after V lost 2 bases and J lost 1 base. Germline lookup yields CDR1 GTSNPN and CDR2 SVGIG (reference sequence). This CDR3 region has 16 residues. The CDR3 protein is CAWSKAGTSRTDTQYF. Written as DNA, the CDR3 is TGTGCCTGGAGTAAAGCAGGGACTAGCCGCACAGATACGCAGTATTTT.